A single sample gave rise to the 2 T cell receptor beta chains below, sequenced in a study of blood T cells in healthy people across ages. Alongside a J-beta primer mix, a sample-barcoded 5' primer served in a second PCR lasting about 7 to 11 cycles. TCRdb reprocessed the 5' RACE reads with MiXCR, giving one entry per CDR3 protein. The sample lists 1.5 million to 2 million distinct CDR3 sequences, approximately 28% seen once, with approximately 7.7% in the top ten. Material for sequencing was blood. The origin of the receptors is a woman aged 25 to 39 in good health.

This clonotype was detected only a few times. The rearrangement joins TRBV7-9 to TRBJ2-1; 9 nucleotides agree with TRBD2. After removal of 4 bases from V and 6 bases from J, the junction contained 10 bases not matched to a gene. Germline-derived CDR1 and CDR2 are SEHNR and FQNEAQ (reference sequence). The CDR3 extends over 16 amino acids. The CDR3 DNA follows: TGTGCCAGCAGCTCGGGACTAGCAAGTTCACGCAATGAGCAGTTCTTC. This sequence encodes CASSSGLASSRNEQFF.

This rearrangement joins TRBV7-9 to TRBJ2-3; TRBD2 matches 8 bases. Germline V gives CDR1 SEHNR, CDR2 FQNEAQ (reference sequence). The CDR3 has 16 amino acids. Losses at the gene ends were 5 bases for V and 6 bases for J; bases not matched to a gene: 13. Here the CDR3 DNA reads TGTGCCAGCAGCCTGAACCCTAGCGGGCGTATCGATACGCAGTATTTT. Translating gives CASSLNPSGRIDTQYF.